Below, 30 T cell receptor beta chains from the same sample are listed, as sequenced in a study of blood T cell repertoires in COVID-19 (dated by TCRdb to about 2020). The protocol used for the library was the immunoSEQ multiplex PCR assay. TCRdb mirrors the immuneACCESS table, restricted to in-frame sequences. Some clones are absent from its copies; in checked studies, under half trace to an unresolved V gene, and the reason for the others is unknown. This sample comprises around 69,000 clones, roughly 84% of them detected only once. Of the sample, 7.5% to 9.5% falls within the top ten clones. Material for sequencing was peripheral blood. The receptor set was obtained from a man aged 45-65 years with active COVID-19.

This chain connects TRBV4-3 to TRBJ1-1, with TRBD1 as a possible D gene (6 bases). The V and J ends lost 0 bases and 0 bases respectively, with 14 bases between them. The CDR3 is made up of 17 amino acids. Per the germline V gene, CDR1 is LGHNA and CDR2 is YSLEER. CDR3 nucleotides: TGCGCCAGCAGCCAAGATTTGGGGGCCCAGGTGAACACTGAAGCTTTCTTT. Translation gives CASSQDLGAQVNTEAFF.

V and J are TRBV2 and TRBJ2-7; possibly TRBD2 for D (5 bases). Germline V gives CDR1 SNHLY, CDR2 FYNNEI. The CDR3 is 15 residues long. Between the trimmed V and J ends, which lost 6 bases and 2 bases, there was a span of 17 bases. Here the CDR3 DNA reads TGTGCCAGCAGGGAAAATCGGGAACCCACCTACGAGCAGTACTTC. Protein: CASRENREPTYEQYF.

The rearrangement links TRBV9 to TRBJ1-2, with 12 nucleotides matching TRBD1. V was clipped by 2 bases and J by 5 bases; unmatched bases: 13. Per the germline V gene, CDR1 is SGDLS and CDR2 is YYNGEE. The CDR3 runs to 18 residues. In DNA form, the CDR3 reads TGTGCCAGCAGCGTTCCGGGACAGGGGGCCAGAAGCCGATATGGCTACACCTTC. It is translated as CASSVPGQGARSRYGYTF.

The rearrangement joins TRBV14 to TRBJ2-4, with a tentative D call TRBD1 (5 bases). CDR1 SGHDN and CDR2 FVKESK come from the germline V gene. The ends were cut back, 0 bases at V and 7 bases at J, with 16 bases in the middle. This CDR3 contains 16 residues. The CDR3 sequence: CASSQDLGRVGNIQYF. The DNA for the CDR3 is TGTGCCAGCAGCCAAGATCTCGGCAGGGTTGGGAACATTCAGTACTTC.

V gene TRBV30 combines with J gene TRBJ2-5, with D perhaps matching TRBD2 (7 bases). With 3 bases removed from V and 5 bases from J, the gap between germline ends came to 19 bases. Germline CDR1 is GTSNPN and CDR2 is SVGIG (reference sequence). This CDR3 contains 15 residues. The CDR3 region has the DNA TGTGCCTGGAGGGGGGCGGGAGAAGGCTGGGAGACCCAGTACTTC. This translates into CAWRGAGEGWETQYF.

J is TRBJ1-4 and V is TRBV19; D not resolved. V lost 0 bases and J lost 4, with 12 bases in between. Germline-derived CDR1 and CDR2 are LNHDA and SQIVND (reference sequence). The CDR3 has 16 residues. The CDR3, as DNA: TGTGCCAGTAGTATAGAGAGGCAGTCGTATAATGAAAAACTGTTTTTT. It is translated as CASSIERQSYNEKLFF. Supplemented by reference TRBV19 and TRBJ1-4, the full variable domain reads DGGITQSPKYLFRKEGQNVTLSCEQNLNHDAMYWYRQDPGQGLRLIYYSQIVNDFQKGDIAEGYSVSREKKESFPLTVTSAQKNPTAFYLCASSIERQSYNEKLFFGSGTQLSVL.

The chain employs TRBV30 and TRBJ2-2; D possibly corresponds to TRBD1 (6 bases). The CDR3 spans 13 residues. Trimming pared 5 bases from V and 5 bases from J, leaving 12 bases between. Germline CDR1 and CDR2: GTSNPN and SVGIG (reference sequence). CDR3 nucleotide sequence: TGTGCCTGGGACGACAGGATGACCGGGGAGCTGTTTTTT. Protein: CAWDDRMTGELFF.

The chain employs TRBV19 and TRBJ1-1, with TRBD1 matching 7 bases. CDR3 length: 13 residues. From germline, CDR1 is LNHDA and CDR2 SQIVND (reference sequence). With V trimmed by 8 bases and J by 1 base, 4 bases remained unmatched. The CDR3 nucleotides are TGTGCCAGTTATCCAGGGGGGAACACTGAAGCTTTCTTT. Its translation: CASYPGGNTEAFF.

Written as DNA, the CDR3 is TGTGCCAGCAGCTTAGTAACCGGGTTTAACTATGGCTACACCTTC. Its protein is CASSLVTGFNYGYTF. V and J are TRBV11-2 and TRBJ1-2; D gene uncertain. The V and J ends lost 1 base and 1 base respectively, with 10 bases between them. From germline, CDR1 is SGHAT and CDR2 FQNNGV. The CDR3 sequence is 15 residues long.

The rearrangement uses TRBV6-5 and TRBJ2-7; weak D call: TRBD1 (5 bases). The germline CDR1 and CDR2 sequences are MNHEY and SVGAGI. The CDR3 is made up of 12 amino acids. Trimming took 6 bases from V and 3 from J, leaving 9 bases between them. CDR3: CASSADSYEQYF. In nucleotides, the CDR3 is TGTGCCAGCAGCGCCGACAGCTACGAGCAGTACTTC.

This clone was observed a few times. V usage is TRBV4-1 and J usage is TRBJ2-7; 8 bases are shared with TRBD2. The CDR3 has 17 residues. Germline-derived CDR1 and CDR2 are MGHRA and YSYEKL. V lost 0 bases and J lost 9; bases outside the gene matches: 16. DNA of the CDR3: TGCGCCAGCAGCCAAGACAGCCCCACGGGACTAGTTGCAGTGCAGTACTTC. Encoded protein: CASSQDSPTGLVAVQYF.

V gene TRBV4-1 combines with J gene TRBJ2-1, with D perhaps matching TRBD2 (6 bases). The CDR3 extends over 15 amino acids. CDR1 and CDR2 from the germline V gene are MGHRA and YSYEKL. V was pared by 4 bases and J by 1 base, with 11 bases between. Written as DNA, the CDR3 is TGCGCCAGCAGCCCGTACGGGGGTTCCTACAATGAGCAGTTCTTC. It is translated as CASSPYGGSYNEQFF.

For this clone: At one of its ends the junction is not consistent with the germline gene, which may arise from a read error. This sequence joins TRBV7-8 and TRBJ2-1; D possibly corresponds to TRBD2 (6 bases). The CDR3 runs 16 residues. Germline V CDR1 and CDR2: SGHVS, FQNEAQ. The CDR3 is CASSVAAVRGFNEQFF. In DNA form, the CDR3 reads TGTGCCAGCAGCGTAGCGGCGGTGCGTGGTTTCAATGAGCAGTTCTTC.

Worth noting for this clone: An end of the junction does not agree with germline; a read error may underlie this. V is TRBV7-2 and J is TRBJ2-7; TRBD2 aligns across 12 bases. Germline V gene lookup returns CDR1 SGHTA and CDR2 FQGNSA. The CDR3 runs to 14 residues. The CDR3 region has the DNA TGTGCCAGCAGCCTAGCGGGGGGGCTAGGCGAGCAGTACTTC. Amino acid sequence: CASSLAGGLGEQYF.

This rearrangement joins TRBV6-6 to TRBJ1-1, with D uncertain. Between the trimmed V and J ends, which lost 5 bases and 1 base, there was a span of 14 bases. This CDR3 contains 15 residues. Germline loops: CDR1 MNHNY, CDR2 SVGAGI (reference sequence). The CDR3 is CASSRSIVENTEAFF. The DNA of the CDR3 is TGTGCCAGCAGTCGATCGATTGTAGAGAACACTGAAGCTTTCTTT.

The gene calls are TRBV24-1 and TRBJ2-2, with D perhaps TRBD1 (6 bases). The V gene's germline CDR1 is KGHDR and CDR2 SFDVKD. CDR3 length: 17 residues. The V gene lost 4 bases and the J gene lost 0 bases, with 14 bases spanning the gap. CDR3 amino acids: CATSEGAGDTNTGELFF. The DNA for the CDR3 is TGTGCCACCAGTGAGGGAGCAGGGGACACGAACACCGGGGAGCTGTTTTTT.

The chain employs TRBV28 and TRBJ1-1; TRBD1 matches 8 bases. CDR1 is MDHEN and CDR2 is SYDVKM in the germline V gene. Losses at the gene ends were 4 bases for V and 0 bases for J; bases not matched to a gene: 4. The CDR3 is made up of 15 amino acids. The CDR3 region is CASSSHRGVNTEAFF. CDR3 DNA sequence: TGTGCCAGCAGTTCGCACAGGGGGGTGAACACTGAAGCTTTCTTT. The complete variable domain, with remaining parts taken from reference TRBV28 and TRBJ1-1, reads DVKVTQSSRYLVKRTGEKVFLECVQDMDHENMFWYRQDPGLGLRLIYFSYDVKMKEKGDIPEGYSVSREKKERFSLILESASTNQTSMYLCASSSHRGVNTEAFFGQGTRLTVV.

This clone has more than one count but fewer than ten. The chain employs TRBV7-9 and TRBJ2-7; 13 bases fit TRBD2. Germline trimming cut 5 bases from V and 7 bases from J; bases unmatched to any gene: 5. CDR3 size: 14 residues. Germline V lookup: CDR1 SEHNR, CDR2 FQNEAQ (reference sequence). In DNA, the CDR3 is TGTGCCAGCAGCGCACTAGCGGGGGGGCGTGAGCAGTACTTC. Its translation: CASSALAGGREQYF.

This clone showed up just once. This sequence joins TRBV7-2 and TRBJ2-7; D remains ambiguous. Trimming took 1 base from V and 5 from J, leaving 12 bases between them. The CDR3 runs 14 residues. From germline, CDR1 is SGHTA and CDR2 FQGNSA. The chain's CDR3 is CASSLVWSSNEQYF. CDR3 nucleotides: TGTGCCAGCAGCTTAGTTTGGTCAAGCAACGAGCAGTACTTC.

The CDR3 coding sequence is TGTGCCAGCAGACGACAGGGGGGAAATAATTCACCCCTCCACTTT. This encodes CASRRQGGNNSPLHF. The chain recombines TRBV6-5 with TRBJ1-6; TRBD1 matches 9 bases. Looked up from germline, CDR1 is MNHEY and CDR2 is SVGAGI. V shed 6 bases and J 5 bases; nucleotides not matched to a gene: 5. The CDR3 is 15 residues long.

V and J are TRBV27 and TRBJ1-1, with unresolved D. Germline CDR1 reads MNHEY; CDR2 reads SMNVEV (reference sequence). Trimming stripped 3 bases from V and 0 bases from J, with 5 bases between. CDR3 length: 13 residues. The CDR3 bases are TGTGCCAGCAGTTTTAGCCTGAACACTGAAGCTTTCTTT. It specifies CASSFSLNTEAFF.

This clone was picked up a small number of times. The J gene is TRBJ1-5, the V gene TRBV30; D is uncertain. CDR1 is GTSNPN, CDR2 SVGIG, per germline (reference sequence). The CDR3 covers 13 residues. The V gene lost 5 bases and the J gene lost 7 bases, with 15 bases spanning the gap. CDR3 bases: TGTGCCTGGGGAGGCCAAGTCGGGCAGCCCCAGCATTTT. As protein: CAWGGQVGQPQHF.

This rearrangement joins TRBV19 to TRBJ1-6; perhaps TRBD1 as D (5 bases). With 6 bases removed from V and 7 bases from J, the gap between germline ends came to 16 bases. Germline V gene sequence: CDR1 LNHDA, CDR2 SQIVND (reference sequence). The CDR3 sequence is 15 residues long. CDR3 DNA: TGTGCCAGTAGCCCACCCGGGACTGCAAATTCACCCCTCCACTTT. As protein: CASSPPGTANSPLHF.

The rearrangement joins TRBV5-4 to TRBJ2-1; 9 bases fit TRBD2. This CDR3 is built from 15 residues. V was clipped by 2 bases and J by 4 bases; unmatched bases: 4. The V gene's germline CDR1 is SGHNT and CDR2 YYREEE (reference sequence). CDR3 sequence reads: CASSFSGGSYNEQFF. The CDR3 DNA follows: TGTGCCAGCAGCTTTAGCGGGGGATCTTACAATGAGCAGTTCTTC.

This sequence joins TRBV27 and TRBJ2-3; D uncertain. Trimming left V 3 bases short and J 2 bases short, with 6 bases between. Germline CDR1 reads MNHEY; CDR2 reads SMNVEV (reference sequence). CDR3 length: 13 residues. DNA for the CDR3: TGTGCCAGCAGTTTTGTCAACACAGATACGCAGTATTTT. Protein product: CASSFVNTDTQYF.

The chain combines TRBV6-5 with TRBJ1-1, with D unresolved. Germline CDR1 is MNHEY and CDR2 is SVGAGI. V gave up 0 bases and J gave up 1 base, with 6 bases separating them. The CDR3 is 14 amino acids. This CDR3 is CASSYSHRNTEAFF. In DNA, the CDR3 is TGTGCCAGCAGTTACTCCCACAGGAACACTGAAGCTTTCTTT.

The chain recombines TRBV2 with TRBJ2-5; TRBD2 aligns across 7 bases. Per germline, CDR1 SNHLY and CDR2 FYNNEI. The CDR3 length is 15 residues. The V segment lost 7 bases and the J segment 6 bases; nucleotides outside the gene matches: 14. The CDR3 sequence: CASTAGGRAVKTQYF. The CDR3 DNA reads as TGTGCCAGCACCGCTGGAGGGAGGGCGGTAAAGACCCAGTACTTC.

The genes are TRBV29-1 and TRBJ2-1; TRBD1 matches 7 bases. The germline V gene has CDR1 SQVTM and CDR2 ANQGSEA. J lost 9 bases, V lost 6 bases, and 11 bases had no gene match. The CDR3 contains 13 residues. The CDR3 region is CSVGPDRVAEQFF. For the CDR3, the DNA is TGCAGCGTCGGACCCGACAGGGTGGCTGAGCAGTTCTTC.

The rearrangement links TRBV10-2 to TRBJ2-3, with 10 bases matching TRBD2. Germline V CDR1 and CDR2: WSHSY, SAAADI. The CDR3 is 19 amino acids. J lost 0 bases, V lost 4 bases, and 13 bases had no gene match. CDR3 nucleotides: TGCGCCAGCAGTGTTCCTCAACTAGCGGGGCTTTCTAGCACAGATACGCAGTATTTT. This codes for CASSVPQLAGLSSTDTQYF.

V and J are TRBV7-9 and TRBJ1-2, with a weak D call TRBD1 (5 bases). Trimming stripped 5 bases from V and 0 bases from J, with 13 bases between. This CDR3 has 15 residues. In germline, CDR1 is SEHNR, CDR2 FQNEAQ (reference sequence). The CDR3, as DNA: TGTGCCAGCAGCGCGGGGGACGGGGCTAACTATGGCTACACCTTC. It translates to CASSAGDGANYGYTF.